This T cell receptor beta chain was sequenced in a study of cytomegalovirus exposure and HLA in healthy donors. Study-level findings and limits: The study found most TCR sequences rare, yet found some public TCRs in many donors.

Germline CDR1 and CDR2: SGHNT and YENEEA. The CDR3 totals 15 residues. This clone came up once. Its antigen is undetermined. A read error may produce the germline difference seen at one junction end. With 60 Vbeta and 13 Jbeta primers, the PCR was carried out. Some clones are missing from TCRdb's copy, which holds only in-frame ones; the method was immunoSEQ multiplex PCR. The table shows about 200,000 clones, with 79% occurring only once. Sequencing was done on a sample of PBMCs. The rearrangement links TRBV11-3 to TRBJ2-7; D is undetermined. The sequence was collected from a woman aged 30 to 39 in good health and CMV-seropositive. CDR3 amino acids: CASSLPGYGSYGQYF. CDR3 in DNA: TGTGCCAGCAGCTTACCCGGGTACGGGTCCTACGGGCAGTACTTC.